The rows below give T cell receptor beta chains drawn from one sample of a study of blood T cells in healthy people across ages. One entry per CDR3 protein, called by TCRdb with MiXCR from the 5' RACE reads. This table has roughly 1,500,000 distinct CDR3 sequences, 34% appearing once. What was sequenced was blood. All receptors derive from a woman aged 25 to 39 in good health. The CDR3 runs from the conserved cysteine through the conserved F or W. Fields, in order: V gene, D gene, J gene, clone size, CDR3 DNA, CDR3 protein. A D gene is named only where the DNA matches it firmly. Some rows mark clone size as missing; the rest say once, few, many or name a class of expanded clone.

>TRBV24-1|TRBD1|TRBJ2-1|-
TGTGCCACCAGTGATTTTTCCGGGACAGGGAGCCAGTTCTTC
CATSDFSGTGSQFF
>TRBV9|TRBD1|TRBJ2-7|few
TGTGCCAGCAGCCCATCGGGGCAGGGGGCGACCTACGAGCAGTACTTC
CASSPSGQGATYEQYF
>TRBV6-1|-|TRBJ2-7|-
TGTGCCAGCAGACCCCTCACAGTCGACAAGCAGTACTTC
CASRPLTVDKQYF
>TRBV10-3|TRBD1|TRBJ1-1|many
TGTGCCATCAGTACCCCGGGACAGGGAAACACTGAAGCTTTCTTT
CAISTPGQGNTEAFF
>TRBV20-1|-|TRBJ1-4|-
TGCAGTGCTAGAGATCTCGGGCGAAGAGGTGAAAAACTGTTTTTT
CSARDLGRRGEKLFF
>TRBV20-1|-|TRBJ2-5|few
TGCAGTAGTGTTGACAGGGGAGGGATGTTCTCCCAAGAGACCCAGTACTTC
CSSVDRGGMFSQETQYF
>TRBV19|TRBD1|TRBJ2-6|-
TGTGCCAGTAGTATGGACAGGGGGTTTGGGGCCAACGTCCTGACTTTC
CASSMDRGFGANVLTF
>TRBV5-1|TRBD1|TRBJ1-1|-
TGCGCCAGCAGTTCCGGACAGGGGTCCCTTATGAACACTGAAGCTTTCTTT
CASSSGQGSLMNTEAFF
>TRBV6-1|-|TRBJ2-7|-
TGTGCCAGCAGTGAAAAGTCTGGGATATTGCAGCAGTACTTC
CASSEKSGILQQYF
>TRBV10-3|TRBD2|TRBJ2-3|-
TGTGCCACCGGGACTAGCGGGGGGGCATTAGTCACAGATACGCGGTATTTT
CATGTSGGALVTDTRYF
>TRBV5-1|TRBD2|TRBJ2-1|few
TGCGCCAGCAGGATAAGCGGGGCTGCCTACAATGAGCAGTTCTTC
CASRISGAAYNEQFF
>TRBV30|-|TRBJ1-6|-
TGTGCCTGGAGGGGTTCGGCCCCTGATTCACCCCTCCACTTT
CAWRGSAPDSPLHF
>TRBV29-1|-|TRBJ1-1|few
TGCAGCGTTACAGTTATGAACACTGAAGCTTTCTTT
CSVTVMNTEAFF
>TRBV29-1|-|TRBJ1-3|-
TGCAGCGTTGACGGAGGGGGTTTATCGAACACCATATATTTT
CSVDGGGLSNTIYF
>TRBV7-9|-|TRBJ1-2|-
TGTGCCAACAGCTCGATCCTTATGGCTAACTATGGCTACACCTTC
CANSSILMANYGYTF
>TRBV15|TRBD1|TRBJ2-5|many
TGTGCCACCAGCAGGGACAGGGGACGGGAGACCCAGTACTTC
CATSRDRGRETQYF
>TRBV28|TRBD2|TRBJ2-7|-
TGTGCCAGCAGTGGACTAGCGGGGGAATACGAGCAGTACTTC
CASSGLAGEYEQYF
>TRBV20-1|TRBD2|TRBJ2-1|-
TGCAGTGCTCGGAACCCTAGCGGGGGGGACTACAATGAGCAGTTCTTC
CSARNPSGGDYNEQFF